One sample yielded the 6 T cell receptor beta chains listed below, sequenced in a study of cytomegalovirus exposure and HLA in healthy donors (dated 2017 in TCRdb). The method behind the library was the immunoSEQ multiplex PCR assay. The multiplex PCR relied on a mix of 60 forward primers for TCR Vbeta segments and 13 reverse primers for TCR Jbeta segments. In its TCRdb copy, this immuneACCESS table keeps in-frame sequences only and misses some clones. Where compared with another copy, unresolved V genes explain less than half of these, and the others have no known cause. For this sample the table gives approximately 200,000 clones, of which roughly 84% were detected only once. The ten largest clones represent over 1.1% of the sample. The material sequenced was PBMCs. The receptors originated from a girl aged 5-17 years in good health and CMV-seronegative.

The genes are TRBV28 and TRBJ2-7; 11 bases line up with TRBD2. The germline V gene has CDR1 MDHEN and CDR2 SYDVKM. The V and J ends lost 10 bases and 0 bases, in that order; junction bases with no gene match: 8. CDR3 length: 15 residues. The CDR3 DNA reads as TGTGCCACCCGACTAGCGGGACATGTCTCCTACGAGCAGTACTTC. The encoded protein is CATRLAGHVSYEQYF.

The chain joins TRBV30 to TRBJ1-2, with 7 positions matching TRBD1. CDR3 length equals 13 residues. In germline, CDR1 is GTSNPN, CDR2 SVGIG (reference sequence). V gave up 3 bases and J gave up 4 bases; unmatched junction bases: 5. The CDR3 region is CAWRRGRIYGYTF. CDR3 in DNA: TGTGCCTGGAGAAGGGGGCGGATCTATGGCTACACCTTC.

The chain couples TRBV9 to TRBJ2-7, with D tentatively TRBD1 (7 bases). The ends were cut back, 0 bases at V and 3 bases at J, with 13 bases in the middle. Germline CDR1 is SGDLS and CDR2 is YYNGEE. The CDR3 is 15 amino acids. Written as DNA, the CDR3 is TGTGCCAGCAGCGTAGGACAGGGAGGTTTCTACGAGCAGTACTTC. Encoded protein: CASSVGQGGFYEQYF.

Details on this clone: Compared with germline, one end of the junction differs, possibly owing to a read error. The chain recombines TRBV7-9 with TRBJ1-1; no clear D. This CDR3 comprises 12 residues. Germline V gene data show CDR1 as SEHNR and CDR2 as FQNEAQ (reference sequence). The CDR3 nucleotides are TGTTCCAGCAGCTTTCTTAACACTGAAGCTTTCTTT. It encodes CSSSFLNTEAFF.

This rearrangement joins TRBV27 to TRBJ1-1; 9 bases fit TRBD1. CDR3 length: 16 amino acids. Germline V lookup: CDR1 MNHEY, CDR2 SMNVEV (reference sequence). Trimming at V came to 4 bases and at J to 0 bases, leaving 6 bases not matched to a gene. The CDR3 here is CASSSLGDRVNTEAFF. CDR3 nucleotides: TGTGCCAGCAGTTCCCTTGGGGACAGGGTGAACACTGAAGCTTTCTTT.

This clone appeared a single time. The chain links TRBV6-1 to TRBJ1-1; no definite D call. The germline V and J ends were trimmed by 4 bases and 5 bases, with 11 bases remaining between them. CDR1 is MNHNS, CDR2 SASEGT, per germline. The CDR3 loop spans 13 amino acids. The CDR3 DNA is TGTGCCAGCAGTGCTTACCGCGGGACTGAAGCTTTCTTT. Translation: CASSAYRGTEAFF.